The rows below give T cell receptor beta chains drawn from one sample of a study of control samples from healthy donors and cancer patients. Here immunoSEQ multiplex PCR was the method, and the copy in TCRdb shows in-frame clones only, minus some. The sample has about 190,000 clones; 90% to 95% are singletons. Sequencing used blood. The receptors were gathered from a young man in good health. Both conserved end residues are part of each CDR3. A D gene is named only where the DNA matches it firmly.

J,D,V,DNA,CDR3
TRBJ2-2,TRBD1,TRBV7-8,TGTGCCAGCAGGGCCGGGACAGGGAAGCCCGGGGAGCTGTTTTTT,CASRAGTGKPGELFF
TRBJ1-3,.,TRBV11-2,TGTGCCAGCAGCCCTCAACCCATTGGAAACACCATATATTTT,CASSPQPIGNTIYF
TRBJ2-3,.,TRBV4-2,TGTGCCAGCAGCCAAGGTCCTACAGGGGGGGGGACAGATACGCAGTATTTT,CASSQGPTGGGTDTQYF
TRBJ2-7,.,TRBV5-8,TGTGCCAGCAGCTCAGACAGCCGGGGGTACTTC,CASSSDSRGYF
TRBJ1-4,TRBD1,TRBV2,TGTGCCAATAAACAGGGGACTGCAACTAATGAAAAACTGTTTTTT,CANKQGTATNEKLFF
TRBJ1-3,.,TRBV12-5,TGTGCTAGTGGGGCAGACAGAAACTCTGGAAACACCATATATTTT,CASGADRNSGNTIYF
TRBJ2-7,TRBD1,TRBV7-8,TGTGCCAGCAGCTTATCCGGGACAGGGTACGAGCAGTACTTC,CASSLSGTGYEQYF
TRBJ1-2,.,TRBV2,TGTGCCAGCAGTGAAGCTCTGAGGTCTAATGGCTACACCTTC,CASSEALRSNGYTF
TRBJ1-6,TRBD1,TRBV7-2,TGTGCCAGCAGCCCGCAGGGGGCGCGGAATTCACCCCTCCACTTT,CASSPQGARNSPLHF
TRBJ2-3,.,TRBV7-9,TGTGCCAGCCTTTTGGGTTCTTCAGATACGCAGTATTTT,CASLLGSSDTQYF
TRBJ2-1,.,TRBV7-2,TGTGCCAGCAGCCCGGCCATGGGGGGTTACAATGAGCAGTTCTTC,CASSPAMGGYNEQFF
TRBJ1-2,.,TRBV12-3/TRBV12-4,TGTGCCAGCAGCTCCGGTGGTGGCTACACCTTC,CASSSGGGYTF
TRBJ2-7,.,TRBV12-3/TRBV12-4,TGTGCCAGCAGTTTCGGTCCCAACGAGCAGTACTTC,CASSFGPNEQYF
TRBJ1-1,.,TRBV20-1,TGCAGTGCCCAGAACACTGAAGCTTTCTTT,CSAQNTEAFF
TRBJ1-5,.,TRBV2,TGTGCCAGCAGTGGAGACAGAGGCAATCAGCCCCAGCATTTT,CASSGDRGNQPQHF
TRBJ1-3,.,TRBV24-1,TGTGCCACCAGTGATTCGTTCGGAAACACCATATATTTT,CATSDSFGNTIYF
TRBJ2-7,TRBD1,TRBV28,TGTGCCAGCCGGATAGGGGGCGGCTCCTACGAGCAGTACTTC,CASRIGGGSYEQYF